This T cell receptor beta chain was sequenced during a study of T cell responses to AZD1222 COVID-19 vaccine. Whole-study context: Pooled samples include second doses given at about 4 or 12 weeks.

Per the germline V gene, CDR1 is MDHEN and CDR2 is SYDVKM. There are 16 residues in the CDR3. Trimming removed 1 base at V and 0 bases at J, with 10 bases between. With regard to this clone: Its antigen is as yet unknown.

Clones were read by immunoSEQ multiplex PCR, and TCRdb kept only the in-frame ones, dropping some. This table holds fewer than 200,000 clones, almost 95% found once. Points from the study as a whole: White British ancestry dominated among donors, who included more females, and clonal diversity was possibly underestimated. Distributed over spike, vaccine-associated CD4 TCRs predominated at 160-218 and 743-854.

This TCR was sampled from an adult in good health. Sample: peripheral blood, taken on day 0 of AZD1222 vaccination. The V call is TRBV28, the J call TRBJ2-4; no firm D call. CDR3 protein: CASSLSVTLAKNIQYF. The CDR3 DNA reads TGTGCCAGCAGTTTATCAGTGACCCTAGCCAAAAACATTCAGTACTTC.